In its sample, the clone carrying this T cell receptor beta chain was seen once. Its target is unknown. TCRdb's copy holds only in-frame clones and misses some; the assay was immunoSEQ multiplex PCR. The profile covers approximately 82,000 clones, with around 83% appearing a single time and 0.6% to 0.95% taken by the ten largest. The sample's time point: week 23, last vaccination. Vaccination comprised doses that each held 300 ug of mutant IDH1 20-mer peptide, plus topical imiquimod. The record originates from a study of a mutant IDH1 vaccine in newly diagnosed glioma. Study information: Former treatment meant radiotherapy, temozolomide, or both; the majority had gotten both. Study-wide results and limits: With respect to changes in top peripheral T cell clonotypes, pseudoprogression seemed unrelated.

Sequences were derived from PBMCs, sampled from a glioma patient whose treatment included an IDH1 peptide vaccine. The sequence derives from a woman aged 45-59 years with glioma.

CDR3 sequence (DNA): TGTGCCAGCAGTTACAGGGGTAACACTGAAGCTTTCTTT. Translated: CASSYRGNTEAFF. V usage is TRBV6-5 and J usage is TRBJ1-1; weak D call: TRBD1 (5 bases). This CDR3 comprises 13 residues. Germline V gives CDR1 MNHEY, CDR2 SVGAGI. The V gene lost 2 bases and the J gene lost 2 bases, with 6 bases spanning the gap.